Listed here are 8 T cell receptor beta chains from one sample, sequenced in a study of blood T cell repertoires in COVID-19. Libraries were prepared by immunoSEQ multiplex PCR; TCRdb keeps only in-frame clonotypes and omits some of them. The sample has hundreds of thousands of clones; 85% to 90% are singletons. The sequenced material came from PBMCs or T cells enriched from blood (not recorded which). These receptors came from a man aged 30-40 years who had recovered from COVID-19.

The chain is built from TRBV28 and TRBJ2-3; 11 positions agree with TRBD1. Germline V gene sequence: CDR1 MDHEN, CDR2 SYDVKM. V gave up 5 bases and J gave up 3 bases; unmatched junction bases: 4. This CDR3 has 15 residues. This CDR3 reads CASSRTGGRTDTQYF. CDR3 bases: TGTGCCAGCAGTAGGACAGGGGGCAGGACAGATACGCAGTATTTT.

There are a few counts of this clone. The chain combines TRBV10-2 with TRBJ2-1; the D gene is possibly TRBD1 (5 bases). V was shortened by 10 bases and J by 7 bases, with 20 bases between the two germline ends. The CDR3 is 14 amino acids. Per germline, CDR1 WSHSY and CDR2 SAAADI. CDR3 amino acids: CAIAGRVKGNEQFF. CDR3 sequence (DNA): TGCGCCATCGCCGGCAGGGTTAAGGGAAATGAGCAGTTCTTC.

The chain couples TRBV18 to TRBJ2-3, with D perhaps TRBD2 (5 bases). With 3 bases removed from V and 5 bases from J, the gap between germline ends came to 21 bases. CDR3 length: 17 residues. Germline V gene data show CDR1 as KGHSH and CDR2 as LQKENI. The CDR3 is CASSPGVGGQVGDTQYF. In DNA form, the CDR3 reads TGTGCCAGCTCACCCGGAGTTGGCGGGCAGGTAGGAGATACGCAGTATTTT. Full variable domain (rest looked up from reference TRBV18 and TRBJ2-3): NAGVMQNPRHLVRRRGQEARLRCSPMKGHSHVYWYRQLPEEGLKFMVYLQKENIIDESGMPKERFSAEFPKEGPSILRIQQVVRGDSAAYFCASSPGVGGQVGDTQYFGPGTRLTVL.

The genes are TRBV10-3 and TRBJ2-1, with 8 positions matching TRBD2. This CDR3 is 18 amino acids long. Germline V gene lookup returns CDR1 ENHRY and CDR2 SYGVKD. V was clipped by 0 bases and J by 4 bases; unmatched bases: 11. In DNA form, the CDR3 reads TGTGCCATCAGTGAGTCGGACGGGAGGGCCTCCAAATACAATGAGCAGTTCTTC. This translates into CAISESDGRASKYNEQFF.

The CDR3 DNA sequence: TGTGCCAGCAGCCGGGACTCCAATTCACCCCTCCACTTT. This encodes CASSRDSNSPLHF. The chain uses TRBV7-2 and TRBJ1-6, with a possible D match to TRBD1 (5 bases). Germline loops: CDR1 SGHTA, CDR2 FQGNSA. The CDR3 sequence is 13 residues long. V shed 5 bases and J shed 7 bases, with 9 bases lying between them. The whole variable domain, remainder taken from reference TRBV7-2 and TRBJ1-6, is GAGVSQSPSNKVTEKGKDVELRCDPISGHTALYWYRQSLGQGLEFLIYFQGNSAPDKSGLPSDRFSAERTGGSVSTLTIQRTQQEDSAVYLCASSRDSNSPLHFGNGTRLTVT.

The chain employs TRBV30 and TRBJ2-1, with a weak D call TRBD1 (5 bases). V was trimmed by 2 bases and J by 6 bases, leaving 23 bases between them. CDR1 and CDR2 from the germline V gene are GTSNPN and SVGIG (reference sequence). This CDR3 spans 17 amino acids. CDR3 amino acids: CAWSQRLSRVWLNEQFF. The CDR3 bases are TGTGCCTGGAGTCAACGGTTGTCCAGGGTGTGGCTCAATGAGCAGTTCTTC.

For this clone: Other DNA sequences in this sample translate to the same CDR3. CDR3 loop: CASSLGGDEQYF. As DNA, the CDR3 is TGTGCCAGCAGTTTAGGAGGGGACGAGCAGTACTTC. This sequence joins TRBV27 and TRBJ2-7, with a weak D call TRBD2 (6 bases). The CDR3 is 12 amino acids. The V end was cut by 2 bases, the J end by 5 bases, with 7 bases between. Germline V gives CDR1 MNHEY, CDR2 SMNVEV (reference sequence).

The CDR3 protein is CASSPVAERDYEQYF. CDR3 DNA sequence: TGTGCCAGCTCCCCCGTAGCGGAGAGAGACTACGAGCAGTACTTC. The rearrangement uses TRBV18 and TRBJ2-7; the D gene is possibly TRBD2 (6 bases). The CDR3 extends over 15 amino acids. The germline CDR1 and CDR2 sequences are KGHSH and LQKENI. Deletions cut 6 bases from V and 3 bases from J, with 18 bases between.